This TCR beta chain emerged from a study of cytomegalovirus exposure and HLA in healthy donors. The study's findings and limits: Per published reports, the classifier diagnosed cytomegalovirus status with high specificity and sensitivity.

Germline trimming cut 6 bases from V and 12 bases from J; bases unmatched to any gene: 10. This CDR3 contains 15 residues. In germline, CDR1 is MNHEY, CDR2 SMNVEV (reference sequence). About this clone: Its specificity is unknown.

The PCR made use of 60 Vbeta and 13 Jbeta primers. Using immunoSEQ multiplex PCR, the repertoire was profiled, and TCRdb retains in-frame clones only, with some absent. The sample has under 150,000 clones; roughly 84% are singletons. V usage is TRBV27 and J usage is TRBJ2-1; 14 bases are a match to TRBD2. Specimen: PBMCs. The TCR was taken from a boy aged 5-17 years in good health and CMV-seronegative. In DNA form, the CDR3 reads TGTGCCAGCAGCCTCGGGACTAGCGGGAGCAAAGGGCAGTTCTTC. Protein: CASSLGTSGSKGQFF.